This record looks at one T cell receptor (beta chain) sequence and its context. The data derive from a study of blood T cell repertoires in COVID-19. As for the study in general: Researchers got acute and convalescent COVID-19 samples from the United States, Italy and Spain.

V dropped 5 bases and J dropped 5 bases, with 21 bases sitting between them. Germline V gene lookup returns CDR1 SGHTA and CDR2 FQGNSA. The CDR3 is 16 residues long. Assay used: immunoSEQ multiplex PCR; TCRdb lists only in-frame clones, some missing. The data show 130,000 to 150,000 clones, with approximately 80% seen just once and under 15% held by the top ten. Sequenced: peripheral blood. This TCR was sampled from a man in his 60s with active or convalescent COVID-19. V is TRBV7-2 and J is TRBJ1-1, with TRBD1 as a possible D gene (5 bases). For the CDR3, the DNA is TGTGCCAGCAGCCTAAGGTTGCAGGGCGGTGGGACTGAAGCTTTCTTT. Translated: CASSLRLQGGGTEAFF.